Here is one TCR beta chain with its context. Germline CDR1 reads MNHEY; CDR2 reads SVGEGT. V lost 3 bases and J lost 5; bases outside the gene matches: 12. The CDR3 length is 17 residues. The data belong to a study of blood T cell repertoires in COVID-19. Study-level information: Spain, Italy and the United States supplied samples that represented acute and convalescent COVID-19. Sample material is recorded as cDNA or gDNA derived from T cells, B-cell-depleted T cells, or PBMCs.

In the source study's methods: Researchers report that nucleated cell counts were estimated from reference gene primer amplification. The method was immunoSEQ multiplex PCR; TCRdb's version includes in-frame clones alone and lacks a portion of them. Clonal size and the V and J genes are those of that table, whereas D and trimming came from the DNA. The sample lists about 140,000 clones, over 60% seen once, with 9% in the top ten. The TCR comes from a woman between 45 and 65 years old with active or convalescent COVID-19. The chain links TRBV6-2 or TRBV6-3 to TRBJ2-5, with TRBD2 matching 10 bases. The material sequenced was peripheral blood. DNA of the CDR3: TGTGCCAGCAGTTATTTCGTCGGGACTAGCGAGGCGGAGACCCAGTACTTC. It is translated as CASSYFVGTSEAETQYF.